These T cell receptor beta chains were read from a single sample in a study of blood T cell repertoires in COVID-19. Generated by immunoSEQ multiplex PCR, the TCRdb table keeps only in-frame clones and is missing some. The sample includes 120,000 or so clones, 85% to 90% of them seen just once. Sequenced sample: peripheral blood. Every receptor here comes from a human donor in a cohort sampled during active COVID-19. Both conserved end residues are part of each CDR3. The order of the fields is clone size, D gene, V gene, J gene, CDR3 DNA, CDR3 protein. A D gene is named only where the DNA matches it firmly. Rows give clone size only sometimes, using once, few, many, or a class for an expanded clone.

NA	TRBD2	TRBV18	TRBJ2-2	TGTGCCAGCTCACCTCGGGAACCCGCGGGAGCGAACACCGGGGAGCTGTTTTTT	CASSPREPAGANTGELFF
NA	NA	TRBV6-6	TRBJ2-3	TGTGCCAGCAGAGCTGCTGGAGACCTAGCAGATACGCAGTATTTT	CASRAAGDLADTQYF
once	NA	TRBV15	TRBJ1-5	TGTGCCACCAGCAGATTATCCCAGGGGATTAAAGATCAGCCCCAGCATTTT	CATSRLSQGIKDQPQHF
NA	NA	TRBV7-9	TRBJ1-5	TGTGCCAGCAGCTTAGGTGGAGGGCCGAATCAGCCCCAGCATTTT	CASSLGGGPNQPQHF
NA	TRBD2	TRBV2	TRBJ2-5	TGTGCCAGCAGAAGGGGACTAGCGGGCTTTGAGACCCAGTACTTC	CASRRGLAGFETQYF
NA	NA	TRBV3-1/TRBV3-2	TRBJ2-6	TGTGCCAGCAGCCCCACGAGCACTGGGGCCAACGTCCTGACTTTC	CASSPTSTGANVLTF
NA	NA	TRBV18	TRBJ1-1	TGTGCCAGCTCGTCAACTAGGACAGACACTGAAGCTTTCTTT	CASSSTRTDTEAFF
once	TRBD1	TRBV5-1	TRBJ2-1	TGCGCCAGCAGCTTAGCCGGGACAGGGGGCGCGGAGCAGTTCTTC	CASSLAGTGGAEQFF
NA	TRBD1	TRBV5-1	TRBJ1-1	TGCGCCAGCAGCCAATCCCAGGGGGTGAACACTGAAGCTTTCTTT	CASSQSQGVNTEAFF
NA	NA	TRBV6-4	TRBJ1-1	TGTGCCAGCAGTGTGTCGGGTGTCGGAGAGATGAACACTGAAGCTTTCTTT	CASSVSGVGEMNTEAFF
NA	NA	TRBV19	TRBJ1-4	TGTGCCAGTATTCCCAGGGTCGGGCGGTTTGAAAAACTGTTTTTT	CASIPRVGRFEKLFF
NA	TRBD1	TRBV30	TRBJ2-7	TGTGCCTGGAGTGGAGGGACAGGGGCCTACGAGCAGTACTTC	CAWSGGTGAYEQYF
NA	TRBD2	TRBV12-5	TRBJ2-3	TGTGCTAGTGGAACCGGGGGGGTCGGGCCAGATACGCAGTATTTT	CASGTGGVGPDTQYF
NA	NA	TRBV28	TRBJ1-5	TGTGCCAGCAGGATCAATGACAGACAAAATCAGCCCCAGCATTTT	CASRINDRQNQPQHF
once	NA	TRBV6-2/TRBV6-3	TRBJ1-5	TGTGCCAGCAGCCGAACTTCGAGGGAACAGCCCCAGCATTTT	CASSRTSREQPQHF
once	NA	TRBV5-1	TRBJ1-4	TGCGCCAGCAGCTTGGAACGGTTGAGTGAAAAACTGTTTTTT	CASSLERLSEKLFF
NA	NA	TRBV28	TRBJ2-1	TGTGCCAGCAGTTTAGAGGGGGTACGGCAGTTCTTC	CASSLEGVRQFF
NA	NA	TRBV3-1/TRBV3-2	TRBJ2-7	TGTGCCAGCAGCCAAATCGCAGGTACCTACGAGCAGTACTTC	CASSQIAGTYEQYF
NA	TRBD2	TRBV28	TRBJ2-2	TGTGCCAGCAGTTTTGCGGGAGCTGCCGGGGAGCTGTTTTTT	CASSFAGAAGELFF
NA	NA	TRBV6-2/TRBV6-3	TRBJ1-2	TGTGCCAGCAGTTACTCCGAGGGAATTGATGGCTACACCTTC	CASSYSEGIDGYTF
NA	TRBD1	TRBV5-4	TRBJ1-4	TGTGCCAGCAGCTCTCGGTCCGGGACAGTGAATGAAAAACTGTTTTTT	CASSSRSGTVNEKLFF
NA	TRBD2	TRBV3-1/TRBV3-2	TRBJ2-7	TGTGCCAGCAGCTTTCGTCGAGCGGGAGTTTACGAGCAGTACTTC	CASSFRRAGVYEQYF
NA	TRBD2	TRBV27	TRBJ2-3	TGTGCCAGCAGTCCCCACCTGGGTAGCGGGAGTGTGGAAGATACGCAGTATTTT	CASSPHLGSGSVEDTQYF
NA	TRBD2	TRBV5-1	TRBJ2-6	TGCGCCAGCAGCCCGGGAACGGGGGGCTCTGGGGCCAACGTCCTGACTTTC	CASSPGTGGSGANVLTF
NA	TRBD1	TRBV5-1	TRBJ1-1	TGCGCCAGCAGCACGGGACAGACTGAAGCTTTCTTT	CASSTGQTEAFF
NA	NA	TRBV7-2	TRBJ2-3	TGTGCCAGCAGCTTTGAACACACAGATACGCAGTATTTT	CASSFEHTDTQYF
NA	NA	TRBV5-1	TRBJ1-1	TGCGCCAGCAGCTTGGAGACGGGGGGGAACACTGAAGCTTTCTTT	CASSLETGGNTEAFF
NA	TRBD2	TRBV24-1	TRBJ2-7	TGTGCCACCAGTGATCGGACTAGCGGGAACTACGAGCAGTACTTC	CATSDRTSGNYEQYF
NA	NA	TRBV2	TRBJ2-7	TGTGCCAGCAGTGGGGCCCGGGAGCAGTACTTC	CASSGAREQYF
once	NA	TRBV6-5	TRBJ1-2	TGTGCCATAAAGGACGCCGGGACTAACTATGGCTACACCTTC	CAIKDAGTNYGYTF
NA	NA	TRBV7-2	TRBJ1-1	TGTGCCAGCAGCTTAGCTGGGCAGGGGAACACTGAAGCTTTCTTT	CASSLAGQGNTEAFF
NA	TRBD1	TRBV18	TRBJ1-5	TGTGCCAGCTCACCACGGGGACAGGGGGCGAACAGCAATCAGCCCCAGCATTTT	CASSPRGQGANSNQPQHF
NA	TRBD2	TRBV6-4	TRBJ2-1	TGTGCCAGCAGTGACTCGATCAGCGGGAGTCCCCGCTACAATGAGCAGTTCTTC	CASSDSISGSPRYNEQFF
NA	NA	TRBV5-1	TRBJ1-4	TGCGCCAGCAGCTTGGGTGTGTCGGCAGGGGAGGAAAAACTGTTTTTT	CASSLGVSAGEEKLFF
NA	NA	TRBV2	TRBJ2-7	TGTGCCAGCAGTGTCCCGAGGGGGACCTACGAGCAGTACTTC	CASSVPRGTYEQYF
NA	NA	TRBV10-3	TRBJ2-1	TGTGCCAGTCTCGGGGAGACTCTCTCCTACAATGAGCAGTTCTTC	CASLGETLSYNEQFF
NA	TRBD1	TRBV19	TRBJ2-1	TGTGCCAGTAGCAGGACAGGCGGAAGGTACAATGAGCAGTTCTTC	CASSRTGGRYNEQFF
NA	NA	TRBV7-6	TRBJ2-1	TGTGCCAGCAGCTTAGTTGTCAGTGGCTCCTACAATGAGCAGTTCTTC	CASSLVVSGSYNEQFF
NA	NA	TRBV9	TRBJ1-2	TGTGCCAGCAGCGTACGTACAGCCGGCTACACCTTC	CASSVRTAGYTF
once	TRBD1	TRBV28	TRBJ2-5	TGTGCCAGCAGTTTGGGGGTAACCGGGACAGGGGGACAAGAGACCCAGTACTTC	CASSLGVTGTGGQETQYF
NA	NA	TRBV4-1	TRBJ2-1	TGCGCCAGCAGCCCCGGTGTCGGGGTGAGATCCTACAATGAGCAGTTCTTC	CASSPGVGVRSYNEQFF
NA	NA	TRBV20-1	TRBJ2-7	TGCAGTGCTAGTTTGTTGACGAGACACGGATCCTACGAGCAGTACTTC	CSASLLTRHGSYEQYF
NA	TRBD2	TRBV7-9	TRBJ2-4	TGTGCCAGCAGCCCTCCCGGGACTAGCGGGATAAAAAACATTCAGTACTTC	CASSPPGTSGIKNIQYF
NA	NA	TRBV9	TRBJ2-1	TGTGCCAGCAGCCCGGGGTCGAGCTCCTACAATGAGCAGTTCTTC	CASSPGSSSYNEQFF
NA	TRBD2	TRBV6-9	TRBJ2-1	TGTGCCAGCAGCCCGGGACTAGCGGGAGGGCCTACGGATGAGCAGTTCTTC	CASSPGLAGGPTDEQFF
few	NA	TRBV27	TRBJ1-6	TGTGCCAGCAGACACTCCGGCGATCGGGATAATTCACCCCTCCACTTT	CASRHSGDRDNSPLHF
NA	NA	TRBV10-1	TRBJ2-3	TGCGCCAGCAGTGAAAGGTTTGGTCGGGCAGATACGCAGTATTTT	CASSERFGRADTQYF
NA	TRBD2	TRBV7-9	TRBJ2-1	TGTGCCAGCAGCCCGCGGGAGGTCTCCTACAATGAGCAGTTCTTC	CASSPREVSYNEQFF
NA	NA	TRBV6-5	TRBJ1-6	TGTGCCAGCGGAACCAGGGTCGTGGATTCACCCCTCCACTTT	CASGTRVVDSPLHF
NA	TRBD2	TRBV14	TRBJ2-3	TGTGCCAGCAGCCAAGTTGGCGGGGGACGCACAGATACGCAGTATTTT	CASSQVGGGRTDTQYF
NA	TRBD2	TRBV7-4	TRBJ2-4	TGTGCCAGCAGCCCAACTAGCGGGTGGGGAGGAGGCAAAAACATTCAGTACTTC	CASSPTSGWGGGKNIQYF
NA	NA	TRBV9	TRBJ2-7	TGTGCCAGCAGCGTAGCGGGGGACAGCTCCTACGAGCAGTACTTC	CASSVAGDSSYEQYF
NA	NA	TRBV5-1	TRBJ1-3	TGCGCCAGCAGCTTGGCCGGGACTTCTGGAAACACCATATATTTT	CASSLAGTSGNTIYF
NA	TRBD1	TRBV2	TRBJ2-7	TGTGCCAGCAGCAAAACTACAGGGGGCTACGAGCAGTACTTC	CASSKTTGGYEQYF
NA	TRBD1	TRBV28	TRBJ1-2	TGTGCCAGCAGTTCGCCAGCAGGGGGACACTATGGCTACACCTTC	CASSSPAGGHYGYTF